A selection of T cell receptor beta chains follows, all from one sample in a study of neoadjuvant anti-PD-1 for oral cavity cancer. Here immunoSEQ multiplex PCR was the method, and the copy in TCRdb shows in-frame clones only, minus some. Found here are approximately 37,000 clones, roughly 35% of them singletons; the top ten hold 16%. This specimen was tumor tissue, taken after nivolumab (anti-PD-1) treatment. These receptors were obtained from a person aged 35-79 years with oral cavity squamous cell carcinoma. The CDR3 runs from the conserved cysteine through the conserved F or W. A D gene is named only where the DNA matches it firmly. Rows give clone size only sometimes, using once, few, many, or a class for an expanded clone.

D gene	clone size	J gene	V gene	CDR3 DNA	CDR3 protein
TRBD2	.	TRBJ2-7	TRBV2	TGTGCCAGCAGGTATGGCGGGAGTTCCTCCGAGCAGTACTTC	CASRYGGSSSEQYF
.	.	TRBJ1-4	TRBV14	TGTGCCAGCAGCGATTGGGGGCGAACTAATGAAAAACTGTTTTTT	CASSDWGRTNEKLFF
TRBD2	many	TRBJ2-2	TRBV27	TGTGCCAGTGGACTAGCGGGAGTGATCGGGGAGCTGTTTTTT	CASGLAGVIGELFF
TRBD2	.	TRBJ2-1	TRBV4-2	TGTGCCAGCAGCCAAGGCGGGAGGGATGAGCAGTTCTTC	CASSQGGRDEQFF
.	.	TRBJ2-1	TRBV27	TGTGCCAGCAGTTTGAGCTCCTACAATGAGCAGTTCTTC	CASSLSSYNEQFF
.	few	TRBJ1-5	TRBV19	TGTGCCAGTAGTATGCAGTTCAATCAGCCCCAGCATTTT	CASSMQFNQPQHF
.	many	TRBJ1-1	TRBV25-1	TGTGCCAGCAGTGAAGGGCAGCTCCGAACTTTCTTT	CASSEGQLRTFF
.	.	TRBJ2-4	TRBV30	TGTGCCTGGGGCAAGGGGAACATTCAGTACTTC	CAWGKGNIQYF
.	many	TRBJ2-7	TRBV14	TGTGCCAGCAGCCAAGTGTATGGCTACGAGCAGTACTTC	CASSQVYGYEQYF
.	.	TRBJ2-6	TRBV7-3	TGTGCCAGCAGCTTAAGCGGCAGGGGCTCTGGGGCCAACGTCCTGACTTTC	CASSLSGRGSGANVLTF
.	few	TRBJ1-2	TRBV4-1	TGCGCCAGCAGCCAAGACCCACAGGGAACCTATGGCTACACCTTC	CASSQDPQGTYGYTF
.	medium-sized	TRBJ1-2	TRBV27	TGTGCCAGCAGTTCCAACTATGGCTACACCTTC	CASSSNYGYTF
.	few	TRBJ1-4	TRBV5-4	TGTGCCAGCAGCCGGCGTGAGGCTATCGGGGAAAAACTGTTTTTT	CASSRREAIGEKLFF
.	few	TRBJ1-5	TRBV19	TGTGCCAGTAGTGCATCAGGGAATAGCAATCAGCCCCAGCATTTT	CASSASGNSNQPQHF
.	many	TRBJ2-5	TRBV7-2	TGTGCCAGCAGACTGGGACGGGAACAAGAGACCCAGTACTTC	CASRLGREQETQYF
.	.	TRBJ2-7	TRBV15	TGTGCCACCAGCAGTCCGGCCACCAGCTACGAGCAGTACTTC	CATSSPATSYEQYF
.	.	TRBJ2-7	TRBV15	TGTGCCACCAGCAGAGATCAGGGGTACGAGCAGTACTTC	CATSRDQGYEQYF
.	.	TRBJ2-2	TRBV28	TGTGCCAGCAGCCGTCCCGCCGGGGAGCTGTTTTTT	CASSRPAGELFF
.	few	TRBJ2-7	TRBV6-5	TGTGCCAGCAGCGACAATGAAAGGGCAGGGGAGCAGTACTTC	CASSDNERAGEQYF
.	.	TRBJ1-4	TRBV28	TGTGCCACCAGGAGGCGAATACTAGGAGAAAAACTGTTTTTT	CATRRRILGEKLFF
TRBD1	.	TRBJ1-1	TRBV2	TGTGCCAGCTACTACACAGGGGGTGGGACTGAAGCTTTCTTT	CASYYTGGGTEAFF
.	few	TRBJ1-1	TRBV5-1	TGCGCCAGCAGCTCTACCCGGGGGAACACTGAAGCTTTCTTT	CASSSTRGNTEAFF
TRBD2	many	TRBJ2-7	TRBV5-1	TGCGCCAGCAGTACTAGCGGGAAAGGCGAGCAGTACTTC	CASSTSGKGEQYF
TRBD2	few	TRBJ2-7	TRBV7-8	TGTGCCAGCAGCTTACGGACTAGCTCCTACGAGCAGTACTTC	CASSLRTSSYEQYF
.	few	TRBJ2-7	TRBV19	TGTGCCAGTAGTCTCCGGGACGGATCCTACGAGCAGTACTTC	CASSLRDGSYEQYF
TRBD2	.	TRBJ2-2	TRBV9	TGTGCCAGCAGCCTTTTGGGACTAGCGGGACGCGTCGGGGAGCTGTTTTTT	CASSLLGLAGRVGELFF
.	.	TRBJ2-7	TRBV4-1	TGCGCCAGCAGCCAAGTGGAGGGGACAGACTACGAGCAGTACTTC	CASSQVEGTDYEQYF
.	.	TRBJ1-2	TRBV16	TGTGCCAGCAGCCAATCACCAGGGTCGAACTATGGCTACACCTTC	CASSQSPGSNYGYTF
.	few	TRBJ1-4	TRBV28	TGTGCCAGCAGTTCTCGGACAGTCGAAAAACTGTTTTTT	CASSSRTVEKLFF
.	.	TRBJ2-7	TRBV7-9	TGTGCCAGCAGCCCCCGCGGGGGCGGTTCACGCGAGCAGTACTTC	CASSPRGGGSREQYF